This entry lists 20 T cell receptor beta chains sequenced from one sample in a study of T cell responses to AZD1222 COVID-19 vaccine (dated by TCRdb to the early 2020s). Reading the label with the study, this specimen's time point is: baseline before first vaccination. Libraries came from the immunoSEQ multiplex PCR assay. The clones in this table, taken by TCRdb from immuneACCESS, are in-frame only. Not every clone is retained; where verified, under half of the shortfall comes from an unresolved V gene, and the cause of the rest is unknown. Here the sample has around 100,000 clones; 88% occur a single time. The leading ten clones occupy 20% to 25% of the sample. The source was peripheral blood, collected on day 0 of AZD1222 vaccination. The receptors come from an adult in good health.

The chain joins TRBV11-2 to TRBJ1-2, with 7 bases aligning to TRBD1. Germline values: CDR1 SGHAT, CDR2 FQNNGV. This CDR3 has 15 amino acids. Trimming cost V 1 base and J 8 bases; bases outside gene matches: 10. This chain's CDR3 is CASSLGTGSRWGYTF. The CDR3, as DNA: TGTGCCAGCAGCTTAGGGACAGGCTCACGCTGGGGCTACACCTTC.

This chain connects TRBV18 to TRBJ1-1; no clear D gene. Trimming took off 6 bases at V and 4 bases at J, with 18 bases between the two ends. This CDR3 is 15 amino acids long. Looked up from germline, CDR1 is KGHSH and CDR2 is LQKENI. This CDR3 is CASSQVSPLGTEAFF. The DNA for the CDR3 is TGTGCCAGCTCCCAAGTCTCACCTCTTGGCACTGAAGCTTTCTTT.

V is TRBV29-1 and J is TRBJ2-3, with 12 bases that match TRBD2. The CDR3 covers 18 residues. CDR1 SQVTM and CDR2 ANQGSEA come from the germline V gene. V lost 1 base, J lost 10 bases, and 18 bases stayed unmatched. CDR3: CSVEGTSGAPEKHRSQYF. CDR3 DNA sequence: TGCAGCGTTGAAGGGACTAGCGGGGCCCCTGAAAAACACAGGTCGCAGTATTTT.

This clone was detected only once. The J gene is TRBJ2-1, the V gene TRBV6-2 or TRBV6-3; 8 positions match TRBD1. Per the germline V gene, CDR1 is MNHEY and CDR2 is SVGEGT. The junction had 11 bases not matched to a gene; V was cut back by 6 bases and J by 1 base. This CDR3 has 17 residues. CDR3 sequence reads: CASSPRQGAPSYNEQFF. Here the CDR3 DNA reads TGTGCCAGCAGCCCACGGCAGGGGGCGCCGTCCTACAATGAGCAGTTCTTC.

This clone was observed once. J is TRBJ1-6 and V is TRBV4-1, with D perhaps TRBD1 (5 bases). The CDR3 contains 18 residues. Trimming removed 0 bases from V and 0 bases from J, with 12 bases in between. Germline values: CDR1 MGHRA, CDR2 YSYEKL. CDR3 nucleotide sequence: TGCGCCAGCAGCCAAGATGGCCAGGGAAGCTCCTATAATTCACCCCTCCACTTT. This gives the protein CASSQDGQGSSYNSPLHF.

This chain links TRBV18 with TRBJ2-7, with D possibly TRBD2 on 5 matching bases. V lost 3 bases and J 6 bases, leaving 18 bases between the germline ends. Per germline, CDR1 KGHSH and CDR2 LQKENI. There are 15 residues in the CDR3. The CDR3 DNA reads TGTGCCAGCTCACCGGCGCGAGGGAATCGCCCCGAGCAGTACTTC. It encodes CASSPARGNRPEQYF.

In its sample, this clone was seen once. The chain's CDR3 is CASSEAGRTWSSYEQYF. The DNA for the CDR3 is TGTGCCAGCAGTGAAGCAGGCCGGACATGGTCCTCCTACGAGCAGTACTTC. The rearrangement links TRBV6-1 to TRBJ2-7; weak D call: TRBD1 (5 bases). This CDR3 comprises 17 residues. Trimming removed 0 bases at V and 0 bases at J, with 15 bases between. In germline, CDR1 is MNHNS, CDR2 SASEGT.

The CDR3 nucleotides are TGTGCCACGGGGCCCTCTGGAAACACCATATATTTT. Translating it yields CATGPSGNTIYF. The J gene is TRBJ1-3, the V gene TRBV7-6; TRBD1 is a possible D gene (5 bases). The CDR3 spans 12 residues. Germline loops: CDR1 SGHVS, CDR2 FNYEAQ. Trimming removed 10 bases from V and 0 bases from J, with 7 bases in between.

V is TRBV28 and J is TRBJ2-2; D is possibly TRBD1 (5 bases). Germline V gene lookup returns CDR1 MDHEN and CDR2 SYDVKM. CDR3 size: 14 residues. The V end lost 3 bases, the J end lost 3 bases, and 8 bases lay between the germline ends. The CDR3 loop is CASSLDTDTGELFF. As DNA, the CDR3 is TGTGCCAGCAGTTTGGACACGGACACCGGGGAGCTGTTTTTT. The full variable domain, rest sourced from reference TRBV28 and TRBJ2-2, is DVKVTQSSRYLVKRTGEKVFLECVQDMDHENMFWYRQDPGLGLRLIYFSYDVKMKEKGDIPEGYSVSREKKERFSLILESASTNQTSMYLCASSLDTDTGELFFGEGSRLTVL.

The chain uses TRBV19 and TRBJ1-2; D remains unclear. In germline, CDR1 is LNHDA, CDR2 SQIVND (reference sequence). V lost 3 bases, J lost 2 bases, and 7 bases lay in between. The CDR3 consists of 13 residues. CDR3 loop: CASSIKGNYGYTF. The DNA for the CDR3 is TGTGCCAGTAGTATTAAAGGGAACTATGGCTACACCTTC.

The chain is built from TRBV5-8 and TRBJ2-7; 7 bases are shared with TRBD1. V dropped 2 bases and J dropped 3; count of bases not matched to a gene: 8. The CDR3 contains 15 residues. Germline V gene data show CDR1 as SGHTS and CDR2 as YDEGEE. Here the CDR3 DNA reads TGTGCCAGCAGCTTAGCTCCGGGACAGATCTACGAGCAGTACTTC. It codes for CASSLAPGQIYEQYF.

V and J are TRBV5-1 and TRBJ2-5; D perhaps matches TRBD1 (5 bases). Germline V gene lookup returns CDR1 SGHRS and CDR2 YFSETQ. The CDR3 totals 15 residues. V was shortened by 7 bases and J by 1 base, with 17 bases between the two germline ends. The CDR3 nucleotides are TGCGCCAGCGAGCGCTCCGACAGTTTCCAAGAGACCCAGTACTTC. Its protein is CASERSDSFQETQYF.

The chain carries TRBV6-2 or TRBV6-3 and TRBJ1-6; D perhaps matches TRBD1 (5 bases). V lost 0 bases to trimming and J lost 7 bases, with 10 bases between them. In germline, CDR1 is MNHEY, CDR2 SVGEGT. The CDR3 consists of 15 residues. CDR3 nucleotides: TGTGCCAGCAGTTACTCAGGGGAAGAGAATTCACCCCTCCACTTT. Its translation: CASSYSGEENSPLHF.

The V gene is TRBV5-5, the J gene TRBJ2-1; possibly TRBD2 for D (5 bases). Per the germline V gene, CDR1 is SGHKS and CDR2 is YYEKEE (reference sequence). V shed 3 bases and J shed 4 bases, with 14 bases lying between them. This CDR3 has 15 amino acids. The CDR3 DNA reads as TGTGCCAGCAGCTCGGGGATAATCCTATACAATGAGCAGTTCTTC. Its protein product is CASSSGIILYNEQFF. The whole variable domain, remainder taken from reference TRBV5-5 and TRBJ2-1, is DAGVTQSPTHLIKTRGQQVTLRCSPISGHKSVSWYQQVLGQGPQFIFQYYEKEERGRGNFPDRFSARQFPNYSSELNVNALLLGDSALYLCASSSGIILYNEQFFGPGTRLTVL.

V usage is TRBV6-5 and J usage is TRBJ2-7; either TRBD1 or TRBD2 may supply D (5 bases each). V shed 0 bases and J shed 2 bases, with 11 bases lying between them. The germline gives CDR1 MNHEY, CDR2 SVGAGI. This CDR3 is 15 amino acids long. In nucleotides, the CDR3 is TGTGCCAGCAGTTACTCCGGGACGGAGCCCTACGAGCAGTACTTC. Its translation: CASSYSGTEPYEQYF.

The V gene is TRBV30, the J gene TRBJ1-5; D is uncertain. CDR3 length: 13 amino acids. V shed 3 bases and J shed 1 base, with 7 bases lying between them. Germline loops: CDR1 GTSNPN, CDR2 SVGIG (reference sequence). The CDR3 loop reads CAWSSHSNQPQHF. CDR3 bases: TGTGCCTGGAGCTCTCACAGCAATCAGCCCCAGCATTTT.

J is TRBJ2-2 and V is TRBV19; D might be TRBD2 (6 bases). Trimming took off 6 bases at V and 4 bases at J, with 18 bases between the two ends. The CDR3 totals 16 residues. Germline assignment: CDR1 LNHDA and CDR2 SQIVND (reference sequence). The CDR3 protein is CASSVSGLRPTGELFF. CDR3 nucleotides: TGTGCCAGTAGCGTCTCGGGACTTCGCCCCACCGGGGAGCTGTTTTTT.

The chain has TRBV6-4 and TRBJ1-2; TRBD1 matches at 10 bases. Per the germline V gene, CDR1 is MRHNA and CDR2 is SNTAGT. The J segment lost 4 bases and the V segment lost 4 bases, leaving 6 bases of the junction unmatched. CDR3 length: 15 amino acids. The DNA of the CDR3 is TGTGCCAGCAGTGCCTCGGGACAGGGGACCTATGGCTACACCTTC. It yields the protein CASSASGQGTYGYTF.

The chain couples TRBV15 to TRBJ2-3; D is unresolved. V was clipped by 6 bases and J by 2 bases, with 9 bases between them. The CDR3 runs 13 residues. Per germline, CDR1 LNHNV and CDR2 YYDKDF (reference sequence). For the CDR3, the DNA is TGTGCCACCAGAAGTGGCCCCACAGATACGCAGTATTTT. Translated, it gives CATRSGPTDTQYF. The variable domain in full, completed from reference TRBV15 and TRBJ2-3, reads DAMVIQNPRYQVTQFGKPVTLSCSQTLNHNVMYWYQQKSSQAPKLLFHYYDKDFNNEADTPDNFQSRRPNTSFCFLDIRSPGLGDTAMYLCATRSGPTDTQYFGPGTRLTVL.

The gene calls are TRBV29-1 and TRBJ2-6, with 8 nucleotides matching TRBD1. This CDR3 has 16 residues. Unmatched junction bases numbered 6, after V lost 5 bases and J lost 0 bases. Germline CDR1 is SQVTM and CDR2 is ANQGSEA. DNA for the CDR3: TGCAGCGTTACCGGGACAGGCAACTCTGGGGCCAACGTCCTGACTTTC. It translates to CSVTGTGNSGANVLTF.